This T cell receptor beta chain was captured in a study of beta chain features in type 1 diabetes (dated by TCRdb to the late 2010s). Regarding the research as a whole: Patients and healthy donors did not differ in mean age, gender distribution, total cell number or subset yield. A total of roughly 99,000,000 sorted cells were examined across all samples, and the number of cells per subset was strongly correlated with RNA yield. The study compared TCRB repertoires of sorted circulating CD4+ T cell subsets between recently diagnosed type 1 diabetes patients and matched healthy donors. Naive and central memory subsets were obtained from all 30 or so donors, but regulatory and stem cell-like memory subsets were isolated from only 8 patients and roughly eight healthy donors.

Concerning this clone itself: The antigen this receptor binds is unknown. No qualities accompany the bases; no much larger clone lies one base away.

The entire isolated RNA was reverse transcribed using the High Capacity cDNA Reverse Transcription Kit, and thus expressed TCRB transcripts were sequenced. Stem cell-like memory T cell samples underwent survey-depth immunoSEQ sequencing, averaging around 1 million total reads per sample. Sorted cells were lysed in RLT buffer, and RNA was extracted using DNase-treated RNeasy Micro or Mini kits according to cell number. Each cell subset was processed separately to prevent cross-contamination, with patient and healthy donor samples processed together. Using the immunoSEQ multiplex PCR, TCRB sequences were amplified from cDNA into 87-bp fragments spanning the CDR3 region. The amplicons were sequenced using the Illumina HiSeq platform. Per the source publication's procedure: Synthetic template baselines were used to correct PCR bias computationally, reads within Hamming distance 2 were collapsed together, and singletons that could not be merged were discarded. By aligning reads against IMGT, V, D and J genes, CDR3 length, and insertions or deletions at six rearrangement sites were assigned. Within each subset, clonotype counts were normalized to sorted cell number, and only after that were true diversity and Gini coefficients computed with the tcR R package. The overlap coefficient, calculated on TCRB nucleotide sequences, was used to measure repertoire sharing. The table comes from immuneACCESS by way of TCRdb, which keeps in-frame sequences with V and J called. Part of the clones is missing from these tables; in studies checked, under half for an unresolved V gene and the rest for unknown reasons. V and J calls and clone size are those listed in that table; D and trimming were worked out from the DNA. The sample table contains tens of thousands of clones; only one count was recorded for roughly 50% of them. The ten largest clonotypes hold 0.2% to 0.3% of the sample.

Inclusive of the bounding cysteine and phenylalanine, the CDR3 is 18 residues long. The CDR3 DNA has 54 bases and is translated from base 1. V trim: 4 bases; J trim: 8 bases; unmatched bases: 13. As encoded in the germline V gene, CDR1 is SGDLS while CDR2 is YYNGEE. Each donor gave one peripheral blood draw, approximately 110 mL on average, collected into heparinised tubes. A BD FACSAria II and a panel including CD45RO, CCR7, CD25, CD127, CD95 and CD27 were used to sort naive, central memory, regulatory and stem cell-like memory CD4+ T cells. A purity above 95% was achieved for all sorted populations. Right away, PBMCs were isolated by Lymphoprep density gradient centrifugation and were stained directly, with no culture step. So that batch effects would be minimized, each experiment stained and sorted samples in pairs, pairing one healthy donor with one patient. Study-wide conclusions, independent of this receptor: Because the HLA sub-analyses included only small numbers of individuals, any influence of HLA type on TCRB rearrangement was left unresolved. Shorter templates might have been favored by PCR, but patient and control samples were amplified and corrected together, so both groups would have been affected equally by any skew. A moderate but significant shortening of TCRB CDR3 length was observed in type 1 diabetes patients in all four CD4+ subsets. Patients with type 1 diabetes made fewer insertions and deleted more nucleotides at VDJ recombination sites, implying thymic rearrangement abnormalities. Because cDNA was sequenced instead of genomic DNA, highly expressing activated cells could be over-represented, though the groups showed no difference in activation or CD3 levels. Naive, central memory and regulatory TCRB repertoires appeared more similar among patients than among healthy donors.

Recombination joined TRBV9 with TRBJ2-1; TRBD2 matches 15 bases in the middle. The specimen was stem cell memory CD4+ T cells from blood. The cell subset or site tag for this specimen amounts to: stem cell-like memory CD4+ T cells. The clonotype comes from a woman under 40 in good health. This receptor carries the CDR3 CASSTWTSGRASLDEQFF. The nucleotides read TGTGCCAGCAGCACCTGGACTAGCGGGAGGGCCTCTTTGGATGAGCAGTTCTTC.